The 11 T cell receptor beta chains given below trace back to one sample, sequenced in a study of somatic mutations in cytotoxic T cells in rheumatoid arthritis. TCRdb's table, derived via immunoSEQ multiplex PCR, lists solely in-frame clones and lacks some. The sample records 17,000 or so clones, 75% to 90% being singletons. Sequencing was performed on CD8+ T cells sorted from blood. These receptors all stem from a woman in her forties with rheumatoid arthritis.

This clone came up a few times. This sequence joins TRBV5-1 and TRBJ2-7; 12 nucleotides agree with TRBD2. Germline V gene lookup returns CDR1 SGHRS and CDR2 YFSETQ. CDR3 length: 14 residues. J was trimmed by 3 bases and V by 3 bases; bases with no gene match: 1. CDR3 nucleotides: TGCGCCAGCAGCTCTAGCGGGAGGGACTACGAGCAGTACTTC. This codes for CASSSSGRDYEQYF. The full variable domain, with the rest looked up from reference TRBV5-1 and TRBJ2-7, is KAGVTQTPRYLIKTRGQQVTLSCSPISGHRSVSWYQQTPGQGLQFLFEYFSETQRNKGNFPGRFSGRQFSNSRSEMNVSTLELGDSALYLCASSSSGRDYEQYFGPGTRLTVT.

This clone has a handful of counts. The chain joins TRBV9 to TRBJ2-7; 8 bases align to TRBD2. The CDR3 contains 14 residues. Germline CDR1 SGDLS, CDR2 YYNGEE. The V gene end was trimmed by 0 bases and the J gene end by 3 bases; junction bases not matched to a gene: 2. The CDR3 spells CASSVGGGHYEQYF. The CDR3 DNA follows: TGTGCCAGCAGCGTAGGCGGGGGGCACTACGAGCAGTACTTC. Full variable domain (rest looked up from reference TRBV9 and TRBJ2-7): DSGVTQTPKHLITATGQRVTLRCSPRSGDLSVYWYQQSLDQGLQFLIQYYNGEERAKGNILERFSAQQFPDLHSELNLSSLELGDSALYFCASSVGGGHYEQYFGPGTRLTVT.

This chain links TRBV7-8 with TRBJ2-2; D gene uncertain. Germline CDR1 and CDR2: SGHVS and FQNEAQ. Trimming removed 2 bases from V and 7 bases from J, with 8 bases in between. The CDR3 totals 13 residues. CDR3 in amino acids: CASSLRPGGELFF. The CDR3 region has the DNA TGTGCCAGCAGCTTACGCCCAGGCGGGGAGCTGTTTTTT.

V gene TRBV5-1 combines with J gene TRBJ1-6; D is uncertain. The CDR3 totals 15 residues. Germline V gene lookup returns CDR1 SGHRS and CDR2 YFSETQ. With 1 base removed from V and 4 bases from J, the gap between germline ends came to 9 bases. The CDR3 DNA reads TGCGCCAGCAGCTTGTCAGGACTATATAATTCACCCCTCCACTTT. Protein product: CASSLSGLYNSPLHF.

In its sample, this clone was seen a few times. CDR3 bases: TGTGCCAGCAGCTTGAAGGAGCGCGGAGGAAGCCAGCCCCAGCATTTT. Protein: CASSLKERGGSQPQHF. J is TRBJ1-5 and V is TRBV5-6, with D unresolved. The CDR3 is 16 amino acids. Trimming left V 1 base short and J 7 bases short, with 18 bases between. CDR1 is SGHDT, CDR2 YYEEEE, per germline.

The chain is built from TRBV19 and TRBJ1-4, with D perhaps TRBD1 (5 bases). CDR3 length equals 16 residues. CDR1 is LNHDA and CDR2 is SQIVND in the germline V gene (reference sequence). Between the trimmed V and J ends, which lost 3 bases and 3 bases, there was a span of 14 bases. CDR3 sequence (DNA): TGTGCCAGTAGTATCGGCAGGGATCCGGCTAATGAAAAACTGTTTTTT. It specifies CASSIGRDPANEKLFF. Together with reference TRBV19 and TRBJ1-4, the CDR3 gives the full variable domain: DGGITQSPKYLFRKEGQNVTLSCEQNLNHDAMYWYRQDPGQGLRLIYYSQIVNDFQKGDIAEGYSVSREKKESFPLTVTSAQKNPTAFYLCASSIGRDPANEKLFFGSGTQLSVL.

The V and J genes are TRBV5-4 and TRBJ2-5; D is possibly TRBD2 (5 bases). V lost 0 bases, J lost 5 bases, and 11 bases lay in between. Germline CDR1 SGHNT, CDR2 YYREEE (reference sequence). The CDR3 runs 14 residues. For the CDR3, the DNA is TGTGCCAGCAGCTTGGACGTGACGGGGGAGACCCAGTACTTC. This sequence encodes CASSLDVTGETQYF.

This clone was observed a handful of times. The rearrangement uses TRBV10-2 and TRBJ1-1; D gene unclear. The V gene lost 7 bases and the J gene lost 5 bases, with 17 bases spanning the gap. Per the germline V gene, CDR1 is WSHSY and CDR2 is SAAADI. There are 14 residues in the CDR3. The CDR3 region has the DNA TGCGCCAGCACCCTTATGGGTAGCGCAACTGAAGCTTTCTTT. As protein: CASTLMGSATEAFF.

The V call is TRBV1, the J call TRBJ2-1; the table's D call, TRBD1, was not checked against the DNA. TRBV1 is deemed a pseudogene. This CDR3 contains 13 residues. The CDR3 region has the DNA TGCACCAGAGCGGGACAGGAGAGCAATGAGCAGTTCTTC. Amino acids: CTRAGQESNEQFF.

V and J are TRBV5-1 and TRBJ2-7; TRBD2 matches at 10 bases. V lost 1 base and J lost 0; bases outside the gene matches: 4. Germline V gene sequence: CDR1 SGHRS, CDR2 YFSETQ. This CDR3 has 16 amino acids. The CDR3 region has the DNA TGCGCCAGCAGCTTGTCACTAGCGGGAAGCTCCTACGAGCAGTACTTC. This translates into CASSLSLAGSSYEQYF.

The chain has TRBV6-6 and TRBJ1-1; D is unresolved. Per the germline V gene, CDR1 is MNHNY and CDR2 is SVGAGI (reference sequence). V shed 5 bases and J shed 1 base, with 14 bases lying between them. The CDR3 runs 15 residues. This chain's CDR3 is CASSPPWEGNTEAFF. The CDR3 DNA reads TGTGCCAGCAGTCCCCCGTGGGAGGGGAACACTGAAGCTTTCTTT.